This T cell receptor (beta chain) derives from a study of cytomegalovirus exposure and HLA in healthy donors. Researchers ran the PCR with 60 Vbeta and 13 Jbeta primers. Using immunoSEQ multiplex PCR, the repertoire was profiled, and TCRdb retains in-frame clones only, with some absent. The sample lists roughly 100,000 clones, under 85% occurring once. Germline V CDR1 and CDR2: SGHNT, YYREEE (reference sequence). V lost 1 base and J 7 bases, leaving 20 bases between the germline ends. The CDR3 runs to 17 residues. This clone was seen a few times. Its antigen is still unknown. Whole-study findings and limits: In a later analysis, a genetic analysis reported fewer productive-TCR N-insertions in an Asian-associated ancestry cluster than the cohort average.

The chain carries TRBV5-4 and TRBJ2-2; D might be TRBD2 (6 bases). The receptor comes from a female donor in good health and CMV-seropositive. The sample taken for sequencing was PBMCs. CDR3 coding DNA: TGTGCCAGCAGCTTGACCTTCGCGGGGTTCTCGGACGGGGAGCTGTTTTTT. It codes for CASSLTFAGFSDGELFF.